These 30 T cell receptor beta chains were all obtained from the same sample, sequenced in a study of T cell responses to AZD1222 COVID-19 vaccine. TCRdb's table, derived via immunoSEQ multiplex PCR, lists solely in-frame clones and lacks some. The sample has about 84,000 clones; roughly nine tenths are singletons. The sample here was peripheral blood, taken 28 days after the second AZD1222 dose. The receptors stem from an adult who received the AZD1222 COVID-19 vaccine.

This chain joins TRBV19 and TRBJ2-7; the match to TRBD1 covers 7 bases. CDR3 length: 14 amino acids. Germline V lookup: CDR1 LNHDA, CDR2 SQIVND (reference sequence). Trimming at V came to 3 bases and at J to 7 bases, leaving 9 bases not matched to a gene. The CDR3: CASSMVGDRVEQYF. DNA of the CDR3: TGTGCCAGTAGTATGGTTGGTGACAGGGTAGAGCAGTACTTC.

This clone was picked up a small number of times. J is TRBJ1-4 and V is TRBV5-6; 8 bases fit TRBD1. The germline gives CDR1 SGHDT, CDR2 YYEEEE. V lost 4 bases, J lost 3 bases, and 5 bases stayed unmatched. The CDR3 spans 15 residues. For the CDR3, the DNA is TGTGCCAGCAGCCGACCGGGACAGGCTAATGAAAAACTGTTTTTT. Translating gives CASSRPGQANEKLFF. Complete variable domain (other parts from reference TRBV5-6 and TRBJ1-4): DAGVTQSPTHLIKTRGQQVTLRCSPKSGHDTVSWYQQALGQGPQFIFQYYEEEERQRGNFPDRFSGHQFPNYSSELNVNALLLGDSALYLCASSRPGQANEKLFFGSGTQLSVL.

V is TRBV7-2 and J is TRBJ1-2; the match to TRBD1 covers 7 bases. The CDR3 runs to 14 residues. Trimming took 2 bases from V and 5 from J; bases not matched to a gene: 5. Germline V lookup: CDR1 SGHTA, CDR2 FQGNSA. The CDR3 region is CASSLSPTGYGYTF. In nucleotides, the CDR3 is TGTGCCAGCAGCTTATCCCCGACAGGGTATGGCTACACCTTC.

This chain joins TRBV3-1 (or the pseudogene TRBV3-2) and TRBJ1-1, with D hard to call. Between the trimmed V and J ends, which lost 0 bases and 1 base, there was a span of 12 bases. Germline CDR1 LGHDT, CDR2 YNNKEL (reference sequence). There are 16 residues in the CDR3. The CDR3 coding sequence is TGTGCCAGCAGCCAAGATGCCTCGGCGGCGAACACTGAAGCTTTCTTT. It codes for CASSQDASAANTEAFF.

The V gene is TRBV14, the J gene TRBJ1-4; the D gene is possibly TRBD1 (5 bases). Germline assignment: CDR1 SGHDN and CDR2 FVKESK. The V gene lost 6 bases and the J gene lost 5 bases, with 13 bases spanning the gap. This CDR3 has 14 residues. The CDR3: CASRRGSANEKLFF. The CDR3 bases are TGTGCCAGCAGGAGGGGTTCAGCGAATGAAAAACTGTTTTTT.

The CDR3 region has the DNA TGTGCCAGCAGCTTAGTGGCAGGCTCCTCTGGAAACACCATATATTTT. As protein: CASSLVAGSSGNTIYF. V and J are TRBV7-2 and TRBJ1-3; no clear D. V lost 1 base and J 0 bases, leaving 10 bases between the germline ends. CDR3 length: 16 residues. The germline V gene has CDR1 SGHTA and CDR2 FQGNSA.

The J gene is TRBJ2-4, the V gene TRBV4-3; 9 positions match TRBD1. Germline CDR1 reads LGHNA; CDR2 reads YSLEER. The trim removed 3 bases at V and 1 base at J, leaving 10 bases unmatched. The CDR3 has 18 residues. The chain's CDR3 is CASSQFLGTGFAKNIQYF. The CDR3 region has the DNA TGCGCCAGCAGCCAGTTCCTAGGGACAGGGTTTGCCAAAAACATTCAGTACTTC.

This sequence joins TRBV5-4 and TRBJ2-1; D is ambiguous. The CDR3 consists of 15 residues. From germline, CDR1 is SGHNT and CDR2 YYREEE (reference sequence). V lost 4 bases and J lost 7, with 18 bases in between. The CDR3 coding sequence is TGTGCCAGCAGCGACCCCCGATACCCCCATAATGAGCAGTTCTTC. Amino acids: CASSDPRYPHNEQFF.

The chain uses TRBV27 and TRBJ2-7; D perhaps matches TRBD1 (5 bases). Germline lookup yields CDR1 MNHEY and CDR2 SMNVEV (reference sequence). Deletions cut 2 bases from V and 9 bases from J, with 11 bases between. The CDR3 has 12 residues. The CDR3 coding sequence is TGTGCCAGCAGTTTAGTTCCAGGGTGGCAGTACTTC. Translated: CASSLVPGWQYF.

The chain links TRBV9 to TRBJ1-2; no clear D gene. This CDR3 has 11 residues. Germline values: CDR1 SGDLS, CDR2 YYNGEE. V lost 3 bases, J lost 2 bases, and 2 bases lay in between. The CDR3 DNA is TGTGCCAGCAGCGCCAACTATGGCTACACCTTC. Translation: CASSANYGYTF. Full variable domain (outside the CDR3, taken from reference TRBV9 and TRBJ1-2): DSGVTQTPKHLITATGQRVTLRCSPRSGDLSVYWYQQSLDQGLQFLIQYYNGEERAKGNILERFSAQQFPDLHSELNLSSLELGDSALYFCASSANYGYTFGSGTRLTVV.

V gene TRBV3-1 (or the pseudogene TRBV3-2) combines with J gene TRBJ1-1, with D perhaps TRBD1 (5 bases). The germline V gene has CDR1 LGHDT and CDR2 YNNKEL (reference sequence). The V and J ends lost 2 bases and 5 bases respectively, with 12 bases between them. This CDR3 has 14 residues. The CDR3 DNA follows: TGTGCCAGCAGCCAATATTTGGGGGGGACTGAAGCTTTCTTT. Encoded protein: CASSQYLGGTEAFF.

The chain employs TRBV28 and TRBJ1-2; D not resolved. The length of the CDR3 is 16 residues. V lost 4 bases to trimming and J lost 8 bases, with 23 bases between them. Germline loops: CDR1 MDHEN, CDR2 SYDVKM. CDR3 amino acids: CASSSNNIRAGGGYTF. CDR3 DNA: TGTGCCAGCAGTTCGAACAACATCCGGGCGGGTGGAGGCTACACCTTC.

The chain has TRBV29-1 and TRBJ1-2, with a tentative D call TRBD1 (5 bases). The germline V gene has CDR1 SQVTM and CDR2 ANQGSEA. This CDR3 spans 12 amino acids. V was trimmed by 7 bases and J by 6 bases, leaving 15 bases between them. The CDR3 spells CSGGSQADGYTF. Here the CDR3 DNA reads TGCAGCGGGGGGAGCCAGGCCGATGGCTACACCTTC.

V usage is TRBV5-1 and J usage is TRBJ2-5, with TRBD1 matching 7 bases. V gave up 1 base and J gave up 1 base; unmatched junction bases: 1. This CDR3 is built from 14 residues. Germline V gene lookup returns CDR1 SGHRS and CDR2 YFSETQ. CDR3 nucleotides: TGCGCCAGCAGCTTGAGGGACAGCCAAGAGACCCAGTACTTC. The encoded protein is CASSLRDSQETQYF.

The gene calls are TRBV5-1 and TRBJ2-2; D is unclear. The germline V gene encodes CDR1 SGHRS and CDR2 YFSETQ. The V gene lost 1 base and the J gene lost 2 bases, with 9 bases spanning the gap. The CDR3 spans 15 residues. The CDR3 loop is CASSLKGPNTGELFF. Written as DNA, the CDR3 is TGCGCCAGCAGCTTGAAAGGGCCCAACACCGGGGAGCTGTTTTTT.

The chain has TRBV5-1 and TRBJ2-7; maybe TRBD2 (6 bases). This CDR3 spans 16 amino acids. Germline values: CDR1 SGHRS, CDR2 YFSETQ. V lost 5 bases and J lost 1, with 19 bases in between. The CDR3 is CASRLVPGTSSYEQYF. The CDR3 DNA is TGCGCCAGCAGGCTCGTCCCCGGGACTTCGTCCTACGAGCAGTACTTC.

The CDR3 loop is CASSSHRDGYGYTF. The DNA for the CDR3 is TGTGCCAGCAGCAGCCACAGGGACGGCTATGGCTACACCTTC. The chain uses TRBV21-1 and TRBJ1-2; the D segment call TRBD1 is taken from the table without a DNA check. TRBV21-1 is assigned pseudogene status. The CDR3 is 14 amino acids.

J is TRBJ2-7 and V is TRBV9; D is possibly TRBD2 (5 bases). With 0 bases removed from V and 3 bases from J, the gap between germline ends came to 10 bases. The CDR3 extends over 14 amino acids. From germline, CDR1 is SGDLS and CDR2 YYNGEE. The CDR3 protein is CASSVAPRGYEQYF. CDR3 DNA: TGTGCCAGCAGCGTAGCCCCTCGGGGCTACGAGCAGTACTTC.

The chain combines TRBV3-1 (or the pseudogene TRBV3-2) with TRBJ2-1, with 11 bases lining up with TRBD1. The CDR3 consists of 16 residues. Germline V gene data show CDR1 as LGHDT and CDR2 as YNNKEL (reference sequence). The V gene end was trimmed by 4 bases and the J gene end by 8 bases; junction bases not matched to a gene: 10. CDR3 sequence reads: CASSPPSGTGGYEQFF. The CDR3 region has the DNA TGTGCCAGCAGCCCCCCAAGTGGGACAGGGGGGTATGAGCAGTTCTTC.

The rearrangement joins TRBV12-5 to TRBJ1-4; D gene ambiguous. Between the trimmed V and J ends, which lost 6 bases and 0 bases, there was a span of 8 bases. The germline V gene encodes CDR1 LGHNT and CDR2 FRNRAP. The CDR3 is 14 amino acids. Written as DNA, the CDR3 is TGTGCTAGTGGCCCACAGTCAACTAATGAAAAACTGTTTTTT. Its protein is CASGPQSTNEKLFF.

The rearrangement uses TRBV27 and TRBJ2-7; 12 bases align to TRBD1. CDR1 and CDR2 from the germline V gene are MNHEY and SMNVEV (reference sequence). V lost 5 bases and J lost 4; bases outside the gene matches: 6. CDR3 length equals 15 residues. CDR3 DNA sequence: TGTGCCAGCAGTCGCGGGACAGGGGGCGGTTACGAGCAGTACTTC. It is translated as CASSRGTGGGYEQYF.

The chain joins TRBV19 to TRBJ2-6; 8 nucleotides agree with TRBD1. The germline V gene has CDR1 LNHDA and CDR2 SQIVND (reference sequence). The CDR3 is 18 residues long. The V and J ends lost 0 bases and 2 bases, in that order; junction bases with no gene match: 6. The CDR3 reads CASSIDVRGQAGANVLTF. The CDR3 bases are TGTGCCAGTAGTATAGATGTCAGGGGGCAAGCTGGGGCCAACGTCCTGACTTTC.

V is TRBV15 and J is TRBJ2-7, with D maybe TRBD2 (6 bases). Between the trimmed V and J ends, which lost 0 bases and 0 bases, there was a span of 12 bases. This CDR3 spans 16 amino acids. Germline V gene lookup returns CDR1 LNHNV and CDR2 YYDKDF (reference sequence). In DNA, the CDR3 is TGTGCCACCAGCAGAGAGGCTAGCGCAGGCTCCTACGAGCAGTACTTC. Translated: CATSREASAGSYEQYF. Full variable domain (outside the CDR3, taken from reference TRBV15 and TRBJ2-7): DAMVIQNPRYQVTQFGKPVTLSCSQTLNHNVMYWYQQKSSQAPKLLFHYYDKDFNNEADTPDNFQSRRPNTSFCFLDIRSPGLGDTAMYLCATSREASAGSYEQYFGPGTRLTVT.

The chain uses TRBV10-3 and TRBJ1-3; D possibly corresponds to TRBD1 (5 bases). In germline, CDR1 is ENHRY, CDR2 SYGVKD. Trimming cost V 6 bases and J 2 bases, with 11 bases left between them. The CDR3 loop spans 14 amino acids. CDR3 loop: CAIRSDSAGNTIYF. CDR3 sequence (DNA): TGTGCCATCAGGAGTGACAGTGCTGGAAACACCATATATTTT.

The rearrangement joins TRBV4-3 to TRBJ1-4, with D uncertain. V gave up 6 bases and J gave up 0 bases, with 11 bases separating them. Germline-derived CDR1 and CDR2 are LGHNA and YSLEER. The CDR3 is made up of 15 amino acids. In DNA form, the CDR3 reads TGCGCCAGCAGACCTACAGATGCAACTAATGAAAAACTGTTTTTT. Amino acids: CASRPTDATNEKLFF.

V usage is TRBV28 and J usage is TRBJ1-1; D is perhaps TRBD1 (6 bases). This CDR3 region has 15 residues. The germline gives CDR1 MDHEN, CDR2 SYDVKM. V was clipped by 5 bases and J by 1 base, with 14 bases between them. The CDR3 spells CASSTTGTGNTEAFF. CDR3 DNA sequence: TGTGCCAGCAGTACTACAGGGACGGGGAACACTGAAGCTTTCTTT. Filled out from reference TRBV28 and TRBJ1-1, the complete variable domain reads DVKVTQSSRYLVKRTGEKVFLECVQDMDHENMFWYRQDPGLGLRLIYFSYDVKMKEKGDIPEGYSVSREKKERFSLILESASTNQTSMYLCASSTTGTGNTEAFFGQGTRLTVV.

The genes are TRBV30 and TRBJ1-3; TRBD1 agrees at 9 bases. The V gene end was trimmed by 1 base and the J gene end by 3 bases; junction bases not matched to a gene: 7. CDR3 size: 16 residues. In germline, CDR1 is GTSNPN, CDR2 SVGIG (reference sequence). The CDR3 DNA follows: TGTGCCTGGAGTGGGTCGGACAGGGGATTTGGAAACACCATATATTTT. Translating gives CAWSGSDRGFGNTIYF.

J is TRBJ2-3 and V is TRBV6-2 or TRBV6-3; D may match TRBD1 or TRBD2 (5 bases each). The V gene lost 2 bases and the J gene lost 4 bases, with 10 bases spanning the gap. The CDR3 runs 14 residues. The germline V gene encodes CDR1 MNHEY and CDR2 SVGEGT. The DNA of the CDR3 is TGTGCCAGCAGTTACGGGGGTTCCGCAGATACGCAGTATTTT. This encodes CASSYGGSADTQYF.

This clone showed up just once. In nucleotides, the CDR3 is TGTGCCAGTAGTGTGACGGCCGTAGGGGTTCAGCCCCAGCATTTT. As protein: CASSVTAVGVQPQHF. The V call is TRBV19, the J call TRBJ1-5, with D perhaps matching TRBD1 (5 bases). V was cut by 5 bases and J by 6 bases, with 17 bases left in between. Germline CDR1 LNHDA, CDR2 SQIVND (reference sequence). The CDR3 runs to 15 residues.

The rearrangement joins TRBV10-2 to TRBJ1-2; D is ambiguous. Trimming took 6 bases from V and 2 from J, leaving 13 bases between them. Looked up from germline, CDR1 is WSHSY and CDR2 is SAAADI. The CDR3 covers 14 residues. CDR3 region: CASSSQAVNYGYTF. CDR3 coding DNA: TGCGCCAGCAGCTCCCAGGCGGTCAACTATGGCTACACCTTC.